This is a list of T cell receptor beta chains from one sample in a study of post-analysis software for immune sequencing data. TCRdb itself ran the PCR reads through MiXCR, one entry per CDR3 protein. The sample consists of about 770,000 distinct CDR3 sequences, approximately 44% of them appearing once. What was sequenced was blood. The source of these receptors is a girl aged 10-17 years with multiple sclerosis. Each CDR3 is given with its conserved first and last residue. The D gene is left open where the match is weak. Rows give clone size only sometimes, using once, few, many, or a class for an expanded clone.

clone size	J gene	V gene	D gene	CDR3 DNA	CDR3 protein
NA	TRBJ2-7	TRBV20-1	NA	TGCAGTGCTAGAGATCGGGCGGGGCTAGTACGCGACGAGCAGTACTTC	CSARDRAGLVRDEQYF
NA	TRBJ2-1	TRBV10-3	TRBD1	TGTGCCATCAGATCGGACAGGGAACACGAGCAGTTCTTC	CAIRSDREHEQFF
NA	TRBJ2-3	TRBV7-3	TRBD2	TGTGCCAGCAGCGCCGGACTAGAAGAGACAGATACGCAGTATTTT	CASSAGLEETDTQYF
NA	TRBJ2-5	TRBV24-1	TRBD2	TGTGCCACCAGTGATTTTTCTAGCGGGAGTTTTCAAGAGACCCAGTACTTC	CATSDFSSGSFQETQYF
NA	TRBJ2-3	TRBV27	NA	TGTGCCAGCAGTTCGGGGCGGTTCGGGACAGATACGCAGTATTTT	CASSSGRFGTDTQYF
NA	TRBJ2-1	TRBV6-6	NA	TGTGCCAGCAGTGCCGGGCCACAGGGCTACAATGAGCAGTTCTTC	CASSAGPQGYNEQFF
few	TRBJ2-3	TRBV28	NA	TGTGCCAGCAGTTTTGCGGGACAAAGCACAGATACGCAGTATTTT	CASSFAGQSTDTQYF
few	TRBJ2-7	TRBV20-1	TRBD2	TGCAGTGCTAGTGGCGGACTAGCGGGAGGTGAGCAGTACTTC	CSASGGLAGGEQYF
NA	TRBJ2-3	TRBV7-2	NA	TGTGCCAGCAGCTCCGGACGGGGGCTTAGGGAGCGGACGCAGTATTTT	CASSSGRGLRERTQYF
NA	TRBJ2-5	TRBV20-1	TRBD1	TGCAGTGCGTCGTCCGGGACAGGGATCCACGAGACCCAGTACTTC	CSASSGTGIHETQYF
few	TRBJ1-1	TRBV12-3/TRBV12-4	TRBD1	TGTGCCAGCACCCCTGGGGTACAGGGGAGAACTGAAGCTTTCTTT	CASTPGVQGRTEAFF
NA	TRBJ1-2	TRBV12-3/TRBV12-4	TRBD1	TGTGCCAGCAGTTTAGCACATTCGGGACAGATCTATGGCTACACCTTC	CASSLAHSGQIYGYTF
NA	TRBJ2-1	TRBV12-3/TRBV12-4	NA	TGTGCCAGCAGTTTGGGAACGACGGCTGGTGAGCAGTTCTTC	CASSLGTTAGEQFF
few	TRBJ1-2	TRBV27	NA	TGTGCCAGCAGTTTTGGCAGGGATGGCTATGGCTACACCTTC	CASSFGRDGYGYTF
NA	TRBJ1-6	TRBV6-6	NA	TGTGCCAGCAGTTACTCCCCGTCCATTCAACATAATTCACCCCTCCACTTT	CASSYSPSIQHNSPLHF
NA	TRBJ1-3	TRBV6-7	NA	TGTGCCAGCAGTTGGCGACTCGGACCGACCTCTGGAAACACCATATATTTT	CASSWRLGPTSGNTIYF
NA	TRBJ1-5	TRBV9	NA	TGTGCCAGCAGCGCCGCAGGGGAGAGCAATCAGCCCCAGCATTTT	CASSAAGESNQPQHF
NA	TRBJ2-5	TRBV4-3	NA	TGCGCCAGCAGCCAAGATCCGTACCAAGAGACCCAGTACTTC	CASSQDPYQETQYF
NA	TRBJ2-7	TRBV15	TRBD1	TGTGCCACCAGCAGGGACAGGGGGGTAGGCGAGCAGTACTTC	CATSRDRGVGEQYF
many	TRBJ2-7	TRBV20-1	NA	TGCAGTGCTAGAGAGGCGGGAACCTACGAGCAGTACTTC	CSAREAGTYEQYF
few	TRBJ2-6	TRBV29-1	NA	TGCAGCGTTGTGGGGGCGGGGGCCAACGTCCTGACTTTC	CSVVGAGANVLTF
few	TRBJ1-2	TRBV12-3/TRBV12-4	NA	TGTGCCAGCAGTCACAGGGTCGGCCGTTCGCCTAACTATGGCTACACCTTC	CASSHRVGRSPNYGYTF
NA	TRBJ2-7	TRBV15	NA	TGTGCCACCAGCAGAGGGGGGTATGGCGAGCAGTACTTC	CATSRGGYGEQYF
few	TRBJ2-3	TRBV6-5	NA	TGTGCCAGCAGTTACTCGAGAATGCCAGGGCGCGCCACAGATACGCAGTATTTT	CASSYSRMPGRATDTQYF
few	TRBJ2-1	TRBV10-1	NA	TGCGCCAAAGCCCCTATTAGCAGTGAGCAGTTCTTC	CAKAPISSEQFF
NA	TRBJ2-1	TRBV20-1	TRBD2	TGCAGTGCCGAAGGGGGGACTAGGCCCTACAATGAGCAGTTCTTC	CSAEGGTRPYNEQFF